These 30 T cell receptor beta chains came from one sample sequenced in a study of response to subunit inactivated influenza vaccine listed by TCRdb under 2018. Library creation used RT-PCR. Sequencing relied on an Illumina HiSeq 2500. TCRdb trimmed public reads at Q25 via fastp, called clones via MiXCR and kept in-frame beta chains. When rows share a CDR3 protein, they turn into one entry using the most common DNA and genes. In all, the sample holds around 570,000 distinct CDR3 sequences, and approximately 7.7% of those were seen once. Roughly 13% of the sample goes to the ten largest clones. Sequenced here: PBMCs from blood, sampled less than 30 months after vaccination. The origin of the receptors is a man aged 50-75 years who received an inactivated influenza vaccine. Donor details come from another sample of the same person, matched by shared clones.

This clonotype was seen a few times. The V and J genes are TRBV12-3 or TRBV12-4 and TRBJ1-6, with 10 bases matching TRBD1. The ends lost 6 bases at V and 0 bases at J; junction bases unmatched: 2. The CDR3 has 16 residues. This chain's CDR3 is CASRTGGNSYNSPLHF. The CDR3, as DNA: TGTGCCAGCAGGACAGGGGGCAACTCCTATAATTCACCCCTCCACTTT.

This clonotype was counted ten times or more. The CDR3 region is CASSYSPRWDPGQVAYEQYF. As DNA, the CDR3 is TGTGCCAGCAGTTACTCGCCCCGTTGGGACCCGGGACAGGTTGCCTACGAGCAGTACTTC. The chain has TRBV6-2 or TRBV6-3 and TRBJ2-7; 8 bases match TRBD1. Germline V gene sequence: CDR1 MNHEY, CDR2 SVGEGT. V gave up 0 bases and J gave up 2 bases; unmatched junction bases: 18. The CDR3 consists of 20 residues.

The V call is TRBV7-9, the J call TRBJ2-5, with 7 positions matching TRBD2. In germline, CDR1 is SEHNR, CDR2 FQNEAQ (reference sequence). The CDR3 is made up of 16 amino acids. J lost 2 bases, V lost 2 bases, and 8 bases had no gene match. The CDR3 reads CASSLSRGSLQETQYF. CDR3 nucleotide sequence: TGTGCCAGCAGCTTATCCCGCGGGAGCCTACAAGAGACCCAGTACTTC.

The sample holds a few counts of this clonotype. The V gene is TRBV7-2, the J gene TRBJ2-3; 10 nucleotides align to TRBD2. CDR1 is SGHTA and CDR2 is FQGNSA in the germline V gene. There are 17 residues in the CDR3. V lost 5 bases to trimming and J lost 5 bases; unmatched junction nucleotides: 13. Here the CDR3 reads CASSRPAPGLALDTQYF. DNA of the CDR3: TGTGCCAGCAGCAGACCAGCTCCGGGACTAGCGTTAGATACGCAGTATTTT.

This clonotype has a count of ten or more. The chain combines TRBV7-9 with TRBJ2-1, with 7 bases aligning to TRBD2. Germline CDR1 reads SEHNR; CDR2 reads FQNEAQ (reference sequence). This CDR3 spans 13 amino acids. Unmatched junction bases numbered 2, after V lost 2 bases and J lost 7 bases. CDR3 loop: CASSLRRGNEQFF. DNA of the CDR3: TGTGCCAGCAGCTTAAGGCGGGGGAATGAGCAGTTCTTC.

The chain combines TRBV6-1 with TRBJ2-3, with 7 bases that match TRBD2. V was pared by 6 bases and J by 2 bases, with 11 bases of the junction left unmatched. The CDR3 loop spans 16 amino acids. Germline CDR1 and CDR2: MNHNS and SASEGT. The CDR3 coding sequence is TGTGCCAGCAGGGGACCTAGCGGATATTTCACAGATACGCAGTATTTT. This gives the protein CASRGPSGYFTDTQYF.

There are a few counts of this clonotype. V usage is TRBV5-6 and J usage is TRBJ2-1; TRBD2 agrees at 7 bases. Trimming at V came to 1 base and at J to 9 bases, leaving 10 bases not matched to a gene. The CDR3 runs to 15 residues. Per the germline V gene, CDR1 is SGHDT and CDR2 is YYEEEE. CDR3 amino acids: CASSLMTGGSGEQFF. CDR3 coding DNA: TGTGCCAGCAGCTTGATGACGGGCGGGAGCGGTGAGCAGTTCTTC.

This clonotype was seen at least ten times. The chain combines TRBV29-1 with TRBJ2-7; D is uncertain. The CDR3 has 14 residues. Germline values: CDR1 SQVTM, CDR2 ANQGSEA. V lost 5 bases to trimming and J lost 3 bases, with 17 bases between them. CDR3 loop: CSVSVTRSSYEQYF. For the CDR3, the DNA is TGCAGCGTTTCAGTCACCCGGTCGAGCTACGAGCAGTACTTC.

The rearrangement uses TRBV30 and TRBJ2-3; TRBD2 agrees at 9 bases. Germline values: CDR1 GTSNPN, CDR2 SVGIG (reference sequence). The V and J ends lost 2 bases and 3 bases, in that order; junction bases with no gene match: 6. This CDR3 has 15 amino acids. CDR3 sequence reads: CAWSWRRGGTDTQYF. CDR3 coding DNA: TGTGCCTGGAGTTGGCGGCGGGGGGGGACAGATACGCAGTATTTT.

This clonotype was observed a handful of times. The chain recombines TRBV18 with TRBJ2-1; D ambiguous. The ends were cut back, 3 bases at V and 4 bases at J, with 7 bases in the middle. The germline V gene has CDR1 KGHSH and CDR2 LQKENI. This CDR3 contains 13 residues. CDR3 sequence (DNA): TGTGCCAGCTCACCTTCCCCATACAATGAGCAGTTCTTC. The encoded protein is CASSPSPYNEQFF.

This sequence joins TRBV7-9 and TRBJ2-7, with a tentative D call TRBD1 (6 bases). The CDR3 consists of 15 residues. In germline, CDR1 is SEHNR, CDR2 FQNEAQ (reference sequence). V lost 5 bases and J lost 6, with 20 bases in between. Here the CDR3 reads CASSRYREGLGEQYF. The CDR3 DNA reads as TGTGCCAGCAGCCGCTACAGGGAAGGTTTGGGCGAGCAGTACTTC. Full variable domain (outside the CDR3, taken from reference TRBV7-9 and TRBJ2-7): DTGVSQNPRHKITKRGQNVTFRCDPISEHNRLYWYRQTLGQGPEFLTYFQNEAQLEKSRLLSDRFSAERPKGSFSTLEIQRTEQGDSAMYLCASSRYREGLGEQYFGPGTRLTVT.

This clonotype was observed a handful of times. CDR3 sequence: CASLQGAWYVNEQFF. In DNA, the CDR3 is TGTGCCAGCCTTCAAGGTGCTTGGTACGTTAATGAGCAGTTCTTC. This sequence joins TRBV6-9 and TRBJ2-1; D gene unclear. Trimming took off 8 bases at V and 7 bases at J, with 21 bases between the two ends. Germline V lookup: CDR1 MNHGY, CDR2 SVAAGI. This CDR3 has 15 residues.

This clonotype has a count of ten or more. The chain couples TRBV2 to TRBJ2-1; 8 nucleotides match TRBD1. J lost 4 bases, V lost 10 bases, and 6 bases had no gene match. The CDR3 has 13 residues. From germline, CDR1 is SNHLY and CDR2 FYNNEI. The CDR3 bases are TGTGCCATTGCAGGGGGCGATTACAATGAGCAGTTCTTC. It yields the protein CAIAGGDYNEQFF.

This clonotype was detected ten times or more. CDR3 protein: CSARGEGRTEAFF. CDR3 nucleotides: TGCAGTGCTAGAGGCGAGGGAAGGACTGAAGCTTTCTTT. The chain uses TRBV20-1 and TRBJ1-1; no reliable D call. The CDR3 totals 13 residues. In germline, CDR1 is DFQATT, CDR2 SNEGSKA (reference sequence). The germline V and J ends were trimmed by 1 base and 5 bases, with 11 bases remaining between them.

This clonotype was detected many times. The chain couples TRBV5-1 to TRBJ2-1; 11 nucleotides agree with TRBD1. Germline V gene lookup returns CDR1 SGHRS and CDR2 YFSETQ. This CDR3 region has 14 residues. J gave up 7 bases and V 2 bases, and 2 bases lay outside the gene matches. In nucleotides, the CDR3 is TGCGCCAGCAGCTTAGGACAGGGGGCTAATGAGCAGTTCTTC. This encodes CASSLGQGANEQFF.

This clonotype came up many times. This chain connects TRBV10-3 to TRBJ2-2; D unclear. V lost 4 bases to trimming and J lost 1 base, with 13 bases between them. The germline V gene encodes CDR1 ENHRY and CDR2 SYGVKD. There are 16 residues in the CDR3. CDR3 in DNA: TGTGCCATCAGTGGGGCCCTCCTTAAGAACACCGGGGAGCTGTTTTTT. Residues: CAISGALLKNTGELFF.

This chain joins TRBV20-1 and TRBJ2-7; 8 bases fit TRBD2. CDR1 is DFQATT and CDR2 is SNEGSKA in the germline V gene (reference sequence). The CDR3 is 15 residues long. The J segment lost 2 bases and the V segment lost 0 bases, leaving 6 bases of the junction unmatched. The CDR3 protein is CSARDRAGAAYEQYF. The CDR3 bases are TGCAGTGCTAGAGATAGAGCGGGGGCAGCCTACGAGCAGTACTTC.

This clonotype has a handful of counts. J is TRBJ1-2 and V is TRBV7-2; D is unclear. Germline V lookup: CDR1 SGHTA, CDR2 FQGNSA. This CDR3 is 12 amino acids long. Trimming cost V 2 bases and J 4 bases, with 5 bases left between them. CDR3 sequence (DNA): TGTGCCAGCAGCTTACGGGGCTATGGCTACACCTTC. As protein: CASSLRGYGYTF.

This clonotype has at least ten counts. The DNA of the CDR3 is TGTGCCAGCGGGGACAGACCTAACACTGAAGCTTTCTTT. This gives the protein CASGDRPNTEAFF. The chain employs TRBV6-1 and TRBJ1-1; 7 bases are shared with TRBD1. Per the germline V gene, CDR1 is MNHNS and CDR2 is SASEGT. This CDR3 comprises 13 residues. V lost 8 bases and J lost 2; bases outside the gene matches: 5.

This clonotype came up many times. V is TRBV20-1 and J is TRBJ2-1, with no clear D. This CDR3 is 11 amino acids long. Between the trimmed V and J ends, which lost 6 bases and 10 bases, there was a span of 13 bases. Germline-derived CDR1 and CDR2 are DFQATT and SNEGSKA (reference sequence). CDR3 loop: CSAIWDLEQFF. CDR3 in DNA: TGCAGTGCAATTTGGGATTTGGAGCAGTTCTTC.

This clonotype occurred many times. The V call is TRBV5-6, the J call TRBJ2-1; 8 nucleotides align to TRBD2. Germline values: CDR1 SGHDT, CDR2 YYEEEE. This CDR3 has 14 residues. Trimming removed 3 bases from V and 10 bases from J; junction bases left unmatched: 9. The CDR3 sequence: CASSYGLAGGEQFF. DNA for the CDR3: TGTGCCAGCAGCTACGGACTAGCTGGGGGGGAGCAGTTCTTC.

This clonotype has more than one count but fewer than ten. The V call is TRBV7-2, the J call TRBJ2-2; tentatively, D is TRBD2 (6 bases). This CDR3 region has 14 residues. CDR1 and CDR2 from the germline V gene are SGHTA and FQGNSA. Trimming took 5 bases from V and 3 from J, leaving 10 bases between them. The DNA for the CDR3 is TGTGCCAGCAGCCCTAGACTAGACACCGGGGAGCTGTTTTTT. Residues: CASSPRLDTGELFF.

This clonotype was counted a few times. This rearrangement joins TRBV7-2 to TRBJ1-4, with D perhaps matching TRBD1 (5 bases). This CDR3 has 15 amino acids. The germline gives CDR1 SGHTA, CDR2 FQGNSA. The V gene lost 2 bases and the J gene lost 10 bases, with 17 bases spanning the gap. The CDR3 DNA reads TGTGCCAGCAGCTTAAAAGGTCAGGGTGGAGGAAAACTGTTTTTT. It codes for CASSLKGQGGGKLFF.

The CDR3 here is CASILTGRIGDTEAFF. CDR3 bases: TGTGCCAGCATTCTAACAGGGAGAATCGGAGACACTGAAGCTTTCTTT. The chain joins TRBV28 to TRBJ1-1; the D gene is possibly TRBD1 (6 bases). Germline CDR1 reads MDHEN; CDR2 reads SYDVKM. The CDR3 runs to 16 residues. Trimming cost V 7 bases and J 3 bases, with 21 bases left between them. Supplemented by reference TRBV28 and TRBJ1-1, the full variable domain reads DVKVTQSSRYLVKRTGEKVFLECVQDMDHENMFWYRQDPGLGLRLIYFSYDVKMKEKGDIPEGYSVSREKKERFSLILESASTNQTSMYLCASILTGRIGDTEAFFGQGTRLTVV.

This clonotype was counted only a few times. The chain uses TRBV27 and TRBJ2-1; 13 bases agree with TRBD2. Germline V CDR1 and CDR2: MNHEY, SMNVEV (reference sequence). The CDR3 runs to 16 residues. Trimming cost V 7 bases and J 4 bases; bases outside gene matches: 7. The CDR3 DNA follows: TGTGCCAGCAAACGACTAGCGGGAGGAGGTTACAATGAGCAGTTCTTC. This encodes CASKRLAGGGYNEQFF.

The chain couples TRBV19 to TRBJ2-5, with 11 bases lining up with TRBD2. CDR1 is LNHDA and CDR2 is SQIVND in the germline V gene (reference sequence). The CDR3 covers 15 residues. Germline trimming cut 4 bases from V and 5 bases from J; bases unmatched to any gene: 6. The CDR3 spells CASSKGLAGQETQYF. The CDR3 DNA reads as TGTGCCAGTAGTAAAGGACTAGCGGGTCAGGAGACCCAGTACTTC. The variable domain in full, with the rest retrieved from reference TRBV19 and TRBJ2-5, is DGGITQSPKYLFRKEGQNVTLSCEQNLNHDAMYWYRQDPGQGLRLIYYSQIVNDFQKGDIAEGYSVSREKKESFPLTVTSAQKNPTAFYLCASSKGLAGQETQYFGPGTRLLVL.

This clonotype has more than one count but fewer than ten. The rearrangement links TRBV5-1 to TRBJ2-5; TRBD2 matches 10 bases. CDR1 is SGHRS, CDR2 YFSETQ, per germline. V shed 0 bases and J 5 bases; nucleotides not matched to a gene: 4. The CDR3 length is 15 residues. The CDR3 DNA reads TGCGCCAGCAGCTTGGTGGGACTAGCGTACGAGACCCAGTACTTC. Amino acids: CASSLVGLAYETQYF.

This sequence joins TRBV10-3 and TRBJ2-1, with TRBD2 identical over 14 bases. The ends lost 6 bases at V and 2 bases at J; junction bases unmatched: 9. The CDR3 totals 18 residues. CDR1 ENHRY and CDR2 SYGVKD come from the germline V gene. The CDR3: CAIRTSPGLAGAYNEQFF. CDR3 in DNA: TGTGCCATCAGGACATCCCCGGGACTAGCGGGGGCCTACAATGAGCAGTTCTTC.

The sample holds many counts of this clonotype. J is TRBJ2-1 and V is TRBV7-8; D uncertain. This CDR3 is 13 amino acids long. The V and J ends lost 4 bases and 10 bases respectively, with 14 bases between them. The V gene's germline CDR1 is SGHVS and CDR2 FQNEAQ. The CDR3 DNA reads TGTGCCAGCAGCTCCGGCGTGATAATGGAGCAGTTCTTC. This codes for CASSSGVIMEQFF.

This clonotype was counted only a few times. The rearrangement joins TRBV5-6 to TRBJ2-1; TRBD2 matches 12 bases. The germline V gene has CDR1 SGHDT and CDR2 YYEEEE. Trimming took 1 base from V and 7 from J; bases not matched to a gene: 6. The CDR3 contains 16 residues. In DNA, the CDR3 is TGTGCCAGCAGCTTGTCTAGCGGGAGGGTACGAAATGAGCAGTTCTTC. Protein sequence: CASSLSSGRVRNEQFF.